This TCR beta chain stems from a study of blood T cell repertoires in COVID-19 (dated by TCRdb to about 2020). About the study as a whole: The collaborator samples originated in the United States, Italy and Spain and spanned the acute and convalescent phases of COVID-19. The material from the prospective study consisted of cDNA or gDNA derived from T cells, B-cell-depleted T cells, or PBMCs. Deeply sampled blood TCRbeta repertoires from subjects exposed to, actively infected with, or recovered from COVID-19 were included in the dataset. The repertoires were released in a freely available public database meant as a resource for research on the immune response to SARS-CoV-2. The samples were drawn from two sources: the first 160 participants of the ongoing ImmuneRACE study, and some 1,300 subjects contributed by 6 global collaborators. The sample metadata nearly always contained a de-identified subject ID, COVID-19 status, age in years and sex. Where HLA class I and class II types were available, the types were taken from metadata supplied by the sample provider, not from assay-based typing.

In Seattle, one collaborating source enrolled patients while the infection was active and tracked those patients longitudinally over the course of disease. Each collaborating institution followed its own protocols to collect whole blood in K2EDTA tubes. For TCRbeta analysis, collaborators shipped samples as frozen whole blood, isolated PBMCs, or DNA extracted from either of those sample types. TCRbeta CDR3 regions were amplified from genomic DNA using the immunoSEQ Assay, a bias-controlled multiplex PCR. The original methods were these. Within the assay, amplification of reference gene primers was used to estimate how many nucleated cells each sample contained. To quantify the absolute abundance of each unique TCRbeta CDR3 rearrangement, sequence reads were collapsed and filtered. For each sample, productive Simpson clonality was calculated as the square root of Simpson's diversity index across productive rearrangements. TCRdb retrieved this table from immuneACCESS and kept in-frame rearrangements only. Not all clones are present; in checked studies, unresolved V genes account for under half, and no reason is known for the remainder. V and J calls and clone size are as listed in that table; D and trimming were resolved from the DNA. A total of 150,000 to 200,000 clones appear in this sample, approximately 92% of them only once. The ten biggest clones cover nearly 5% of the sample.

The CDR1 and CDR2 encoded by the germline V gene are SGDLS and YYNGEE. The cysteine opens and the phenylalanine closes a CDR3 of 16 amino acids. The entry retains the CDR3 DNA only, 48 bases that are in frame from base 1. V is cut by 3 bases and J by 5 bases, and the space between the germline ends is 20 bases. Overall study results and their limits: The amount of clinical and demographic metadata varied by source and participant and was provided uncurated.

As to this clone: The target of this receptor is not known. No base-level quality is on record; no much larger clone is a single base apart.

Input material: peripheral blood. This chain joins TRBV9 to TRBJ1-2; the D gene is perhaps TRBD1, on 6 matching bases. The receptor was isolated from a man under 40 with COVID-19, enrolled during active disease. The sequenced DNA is TGTGCCAGCAGCGCGGACAGTTCCCTCCCCCTTTATGGCTACACCTTC. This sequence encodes CASSADSSLPLYGYTF.